This entry lists 12 T cell receptor beta chains sequenced from one sample in a study of T cell responses to AZD1222 COVID-19 vaccine. Some clones are missing from TCRdb's copy, which holds only in-frame ones; the method was immunoSEQ multiplex PCR. The table lists some 150,000 clones, 65% to 90% of them singletons. The sequences come from peripheral blood, collected 28 days after the second dose of the MenACWY control vaccine. The receptors were gathered from an adult who received the MenACWY meningococcal vaccine as a control.

The CDR3 DNA reads TGTGCCAGCAGCTTGGGAGGAGGGCCCCAGCATTTT. The encoded protein is CASSLGGGPQHF. V and J are TRBV7-9 and TRBJ1-5; D unclear. Trimming cost V 3 bases and J 9 bases, with 9 bases left between them. Germline-derived CDR1 and CDR2 are SEHNR and FQNEAQ (reference sequence). The CDR3 has 12 amino acids.

This clone occurred once. CDR3 amino acids: CASSSRESGHGYTF. In DNA, the CDR3 is TGTGCCAGCAGCTCACGGGAGAGTGGTCATGGCTACACCTTC. The chain combines TRBV7-8 with TRBJ1-2; D unclear. Germline V CDR1 and CDR2: SGHVS, FQNEAQ. V was trimmed by 4 bases and J by 6 bases, leaving 15 bases between them. The CDR3 runs 14 residues.

The chain is built from TRBV5-5 and TRBJ1-2; tentatively, D is TRBD1 (6 bases). CDR1 is SGHKS and CDR2 is YYEKEE in the germline V gene (reference sequence). The CDR3 has 14 residues. Trimming removed 4 bases from V and 6 bases from J, with 16 bases in between. The CDR3 nucleotides are TGTGCCAGCAGCCCAGGACAGCCTGGACATGGCTACACCTTC. Protein sequence: CASSPGQPGHGYTF.

This rearrangement joins TRBV12-5 to TRBJ2-3; D unresolved. The CDR3 totals 14 residues. Trimming pared 0 bases from V and 0 bases from J, leaving 4 bases between. Germline CDR1 LGHNT, CDR2 FRNRAP. CDR3 residues: CASGLVQSTDTQYF. CDR3 DNA sequence: TGTGCTAGTGGTTTGGTCCAGAGCACAGATACGCAGTATTTT. The full variable domain, its missing parts supplied by reference TRBV12-5 and TRBJ2-3, is DARVTQTPRHKVTEMGQEVTMRCQPILGHNTVFWYRQTMMQGLELLAYFRNRAPLDDSGMPKDRFSAEMPDATLATLKIQPSEPRDSAVYFCASGLVQSTDTQYFGPGTRLTVL.

The J gene is TRBJ2-7, the V gene TRBV7-2; TRBD2 might be the D (5 bases). Germline V gene data show CDR1 as SGHTA and CDR2 as FQGNSA. The V end was cut by 5 bases, the J end by 3 bases, with 8 bases between. The CDR3 has 12 amino acids. The CDR3 sequence is CASSAGLYEQYF. The CDR3 bases are TGTGCCAGCAGCGCGGGTCTCTACGAGCAGTACTTC.

The J gene is TRBJ1-1, the V gene TRBV29-1; D possibly corresponds to TRBD1 (5 bases). The germline V gene encodes CDR1 SQVTM and CDR2 ANQGSEA. The CDR3 is 14 amino acids. Trimming stripped 5 bases from V and 4 bases from J, with 17 bases between. This chain's CDR3 is CSVSLGGTGTEAFF. The CDR3 DNA sequence: TGCAGCGTTAGTTTGGGGGGGACGGGCACTGAAGCTTTCTTT.

The chain combines TRBV3-1 (or the pseudogene TRBV3-2) with TRBJ1-4; no clear D. Trimming took 4 bases from V and 7 from J, leaving 16 bases between them. There are 15 residues in the CDR3. The V gene's germline CDR1 is LGHDT and CDR2 YNNKEL (reference sequence). The CDR3 spells CASSLRPLSSEKLFF. DNA of the CDR3: TGTGCCAGCAGCCTGCGGCCTTTGAGTAGTGAAAAACTGTTTTTT.

The V gene is TRBV28, the J gene TRBJ1-1, with D possibly TRBD1 on 6 matching bases. Germline V gene data show CDR1 as MDHEN and CDR2 as SYDVKM. Deletions cut 3 bases from V and 6 bases from J, with 14 bases between. This CDR3 is built from 14 residues. The CDR3 loop is CASSFDRQAAEAFF. The CDR3 DNA reads TGTGCCAGCAGTTTTGACAGGCAGGCCGCTGAAGCTTTCTTT.

In its sample, this clone was seen once. The J gene is TRBJ2-7, the V gene TRBV28, with D perhaps TRBD1 (5 bases). This CDR3 comprises 14 residues. Germline V gene data show CDR1 as MDHEN and CDR2 as SYDVKM. Trimming left V 2 bases short and J 6 bases short, with 14 bases between. CDR3 in DNA: TGTGCCAGCAGTTTACGCGCAGGGCTAGGCGAGCAGTACGTC. Amino acids: CASSLRAGLGEQYV.

The chain links TRBV10-2 to TRBJ1-5, with D maybe TRBD1 (6 bases). This CDR3 contains 17 residues. V lost 7 bases and J lost 0, with 19 bases in between. CDR1 is WSHSY and CDR2 is SAAADI in the germline V gene. The CDR3 bases are TGCGCCAGCAACCCGGGGACACCCAGAACTAGCAATCAGCCCCAGCATTTT. The encoded protein is CASNPGTPRTSNQPQHF.

This chain connects TRBV29-1 to TRBJ1-2, with D tentatively TRBD1 (5 bases). CDR1 is SQVTM and CDR2 is ANQGSEA in the germline V gene. The CDR3 extends over 15 amino acids. The germline V and J ends were trimmed by 1 base and 8 bases, with 20 bases remaining between them. CDR3 in DNA: TGCAGCGTTGAAGTATTTGAAGCAACAGGCACCGGCTACACCTTC. This encodes CSVEVFEATGTGYTF.

The chain uses TRBV19 and TRBJ1-5; perhaps TRBD1 as D (5 bases). Trimming removed 0 bases at V and 6 bases at J, with 18 bases between. Germline CDR1 and CDR2: LNHDA and SQIVND (reference sequence). The CDR3 is made up of 17 amino acids. CDR3 coding DNA: TGTGCCAGTAGTATAGATCTTAGACAGACTTACGGTCAGCCCCAGCATTTT. Its translation: CASSIDLRQTYGQPQHF.